The clone carrying this TCR beta chain has more than one count but fewer than ten. This specimen belongs to a study of CD8+ T cells in alopecia areata. At the level of the study: Tofacitinib was taken orally by treated patients, and the dose was 5 to 10 mg twice daily.

Sorted out of PBMCs were CD4+ T cells and CD8+ T cells. cDNA reverse transcribed from extracted RNA served as the sequencing template. Assay: immunoSEQ multiplex PCR; the TCRdb copy retains only in-frame clones and omits some. The sample has 90,000 to 100,000 clones, roughly two fifths seen once. The V gene lost 2 bases and the J gene lost 4 bases, with 18 bases spanning the gap. Germline V gives CDR1 KGHSH, CDR2 LQKENI. The CDR3 is 17 amino acids. The rearrangement links TRBV18 to TRBJ1-5; D is perhaps TRBD1 (5 bases). The material sequenced was CD4+ T cells sorted from blood. The clonotype was recovered from a human donor with alopecia areata. CDR3 sequence (DNA): TGTGCCAGCTCACCATTCTCTCAGGGAGGGCATAATCAGCCCCAGCATTTT. Protein: CASSPFSQGGHNQPQHF.